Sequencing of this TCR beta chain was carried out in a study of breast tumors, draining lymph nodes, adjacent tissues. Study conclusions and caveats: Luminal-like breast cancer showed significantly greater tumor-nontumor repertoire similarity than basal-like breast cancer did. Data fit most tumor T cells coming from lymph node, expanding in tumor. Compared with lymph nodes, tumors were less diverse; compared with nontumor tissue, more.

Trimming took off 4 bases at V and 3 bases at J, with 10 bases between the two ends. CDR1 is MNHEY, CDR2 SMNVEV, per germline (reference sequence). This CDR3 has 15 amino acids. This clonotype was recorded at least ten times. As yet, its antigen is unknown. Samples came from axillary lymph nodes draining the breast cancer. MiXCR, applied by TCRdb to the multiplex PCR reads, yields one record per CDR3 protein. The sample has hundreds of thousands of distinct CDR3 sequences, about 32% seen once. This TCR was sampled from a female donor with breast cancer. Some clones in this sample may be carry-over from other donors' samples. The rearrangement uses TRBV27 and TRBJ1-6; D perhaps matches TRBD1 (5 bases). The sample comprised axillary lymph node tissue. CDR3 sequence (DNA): TGTGCCAGCAGTTGGGACGGCCGCTATAATTCACCCCTCCACTTT. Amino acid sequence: CASSWDGRYNSPLHF.